This T cell receptor (beta chain) is drawn from a study of T cell changes during pregnancy in multiple sclerosis. J was trimmed by 7 bases and V by 8 bases; bases with no gene match: 6. The CDR3 contains 11 residues. CDR1 is SGHDT and CDR2 is YYEEEE in the germline V gene. The table came from immunoSEQ multiplex PCR; TCRdb's copy has only in-frame clones and leaves some out. The sample has approximately 100,000 clones, roughly nine tenths seen once; the top ten hold approximately 1.2%. The TCR originated in a female donor with multiple sclerosis, enrolled in a pregnancy study. The sample here was peripheral blood, taken in the second trimester of pregnancy. The chain uses TRBV5-6 and TRBJ2-7, with TRBD1 matching over 7 bases. CDR3 bases: TGTGCCAGTCAGGGGGTGGGGGAGCAGTACTTC. This encodes CASQGVGEQYF. Combining the CDR3 with reference TRBV5-6 and TRBJ2-7 gives the whole variable domain DAGVTQSPTHLIKTRGQQVTLRCSPKSGHDTVSWYQQALGQGPQFIFQYYEEEERQRGNFPDRFSGHQFPNYSSELNVNALLLGDSALYLCASQGVGEQYFGPGTRLTVT.